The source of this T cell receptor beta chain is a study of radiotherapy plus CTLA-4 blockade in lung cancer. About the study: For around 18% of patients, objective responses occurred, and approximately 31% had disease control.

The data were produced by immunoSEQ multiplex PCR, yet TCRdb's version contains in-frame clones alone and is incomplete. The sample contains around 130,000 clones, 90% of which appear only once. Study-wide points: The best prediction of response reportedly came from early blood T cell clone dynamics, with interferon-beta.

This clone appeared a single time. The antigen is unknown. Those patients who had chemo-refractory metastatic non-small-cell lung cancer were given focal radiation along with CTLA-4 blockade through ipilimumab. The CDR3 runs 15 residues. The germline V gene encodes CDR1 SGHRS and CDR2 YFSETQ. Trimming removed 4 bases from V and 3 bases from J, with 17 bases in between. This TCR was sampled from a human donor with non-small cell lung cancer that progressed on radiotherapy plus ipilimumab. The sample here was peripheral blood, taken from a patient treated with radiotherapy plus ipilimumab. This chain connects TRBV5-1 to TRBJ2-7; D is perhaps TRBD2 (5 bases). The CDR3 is CASSVDDPGIYEQYF. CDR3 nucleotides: TGCGCCAGCAGCGTGGACGACCCGGGGATCTACGAGCAGTACTTC.